The 9 T cell receptor beta chains in this list originate from one sample, sequenced in a study of T-cell reconstitution after alpha-beta-depleted transplantation in children. Researchers prepared the TCRbeta library using unique molecular identifiers, the study reports. TCRdb reprocessed the PCR reads via MiXCR and lists one record per CDR3 protein. The sample has about 900,000 distinct CDR3 sequences; about 29% are singletons. Sequencing was performed on PBMCs, mostly from graft donor cells, taken 360 days after TCRalphabeta/CD19-depleted stem cell transplant. Source of these receptors: a boy younger than two who had a stem cell transplant for SCID, so the T cells may come from the graft donor.

This clonotype was seen more than once but under ten times. V gene TRBV5-1 combines with J gene TRBJ2-1; D is uncertain. The CDR3 loop spans 13 amino acids. The ends were cut back, 1 base at V and 5 bases at J, with 7 bases in the middle. The V gene's germline CDR1 is SGHRS and CDR2 YFSETQ. CDR3 DNA sequence: TGCGCCAGCAGCTTGCAGGTCGACAATGAGCAGTTCTTC. It codes for CASSLQVDNEQFF.

This clonotype has only a few counts. This chain uses TRBV7-8 with TRBJ1-2, with 7 bases matching TRBD1. V trimming: 4 bases; J trimming: 8 bases; junction bases outside the gene matches: 13. The CDR3 is 15 amino acids. CDR1 and CDR2 (germline): SGHVS, FQNEAQ. CDR3: CASSYTTGLSGGYTF. The CDR3 nucleotides read TGTGCCAGCAGCTACACGACAGGGCTGTCGGGGGGCTACACCTTC.

CDR3 bases: TGTGCCTGGAGTCCCCTGGGAGATACGCAGTATTTT. Translating gives CAWSPLGDTQYF. The chain is built from TRBV30 and TRBJ2-3; D gene unclear. Germline values: CDR1 GTSNPN, CDR2 SVGIG (reference sequence). V dropped 2 bases and J dropped 5 bases, with 8 bases sitting between them. The CDR3 contains 12 residues.

This clonotype was picked up one time. The chain recombines TRBV30 with TRBJ1-4; 9 bases line up with TRBD1. V trimming: 3 bases; J trimming: 8 bases; junction bases outside the gene matches: 13. The CDR3 is 16 residues long. Germline CDR1 and CDR2: GTSNPN and SVGIG (reference sequence). As DNA, the CDR3 is TGTGCCTGGAGGGGGACAGGGTTACGAGCTCGGGAAAAACTGTTTTTT. Protein product: CAWRGTGLRAREKLFF. Combining the CDR3 with reference TRBV30 and TRBJ1-4 gives the whole variable domain SQTIHQWPATLVQPVGSPLSLECTVEGTSNPNLYWYRQAAGRGLQLLFYSVGIGQISSEVPQNLSASRPQDRQFILSSKKLLLSDSGFYLCAWRGTGLRAREKLFFGSGTQLSVL.

The chain couples TRBV2 to TRBJ1-3; tentative D call: TRBD1 (6 bases). The germline V gene encodes CDR1 SNHLY and CDR2 FYNNEI. The CDR3 is 16 residues long. Deletions cut 4 bases from V and 4 bases from J, with 17 bases between. The CDR3 region is CASSGPGGGLGNTIYF. DNA of the CDR3: TGTGCCAGCAGTGGACCCGGCGGGGGCCTCGGAAACACCATATATTTT.

The J gene is TRBJ1-2, the V gene TRBV30; 7 bases match TRBD1. CDR1 and CDR2 from the germline V gene are GTSNPN and SVGIG (reference sequence). The J segment lost 8 bases and the V segment lost 1 base, leaving 7 bases of the junction unmatched. The CDR3 has 13 amino acids. DNA for the CDR3: TGTGCCTGGAGTGCTCTCAGGACAGGCGGCTACACCTTC. Translating it yields CAWSALRTGGYTF.

This clonotype was counted between two and nine times. The chain carries TRBV29-1 and TRBJ2-1; D remains unclear. The CDR3 is 11 residues long. The germline CDR1 and CDR2 sequences are SQVTM and ANQGSEA. V shed 4 bases and J shed 5 bases, with 6 bases lying between them. The CDR3 bases are TGCAGCGTTGTTCCAGACAATGAGCAGTTCTTC. It encodes CSVVPDNEQFF.

This chain links TRBV19 with TRBJ1-3; D not certain. The CDR3 sequence is 14 residues long. The V and J ends lost 3 bases and 1 base respectively, with 7 bases between them. Germline CDR1 LNHDA, CDR2 SQIVND (reference sequence). The CDR3: CASSITGSGNTIYF. The CDR3 DNA follows: TGTGCCAGTAGTATCACGGGTTCTGGAAACACCATATATTTT.

The sample holds a few counts of this clonotype. This rearrangement joins TRBV4-2 to TRBJ2-5, with 8 bases identical to TRBD2. Germline CDR1 and CDR2: LGHNA and YNFKEQ. This CDR3 contains 17 residues. V dropped 0 bases and J dropped 1; count of bases not matched to a gene: 7. The CDR3 loop reads CASSQDGLAGAQETQYF. In DNA form, the CDR3 reads TGTGCCAGCAGCCAAGACGGGCTAGCGGGTGCCCAAGAGACCCAGTACTTC.